What follows are 2 T cell receptor beta chains derived from one specimen sequenced in a study of blood T cell repertoires in COVID-19 (dated by TCRdb to about 2020). The receptor library was made with the immunoSEQ multiplex PCR assay. TCRdb carries this immuneACCESS record with in-frame sequences only. Its versions omit some clonotypes, under half of them owing to an unresolved V gene in the studies checked, with the rest unexplained. In all, the sample holds around 380,000 clones, and more than 75% of those were seen once. The ten largest clonotypes hold approximately 1.2% of the sample. Material for sequencing was PBMCs or T cells enriched from blood (not recorded which). These receptors were taken from a man aged 30-40 years who had recovered from COVID-19.

CDR3 nucleotides: TGCGCCAGCAGCCAACCCCTTCACGGGACACACGAGCAGTACTTC. This gives the protein CASSQPLHGTHEQYF. V gene TRBV4-1 combines with J gene TRBJ2-7; a weak D match, TRBD1 (6 bases). CDR3 length: 15 amino acids. The germline V gene has CDR1 MGHRA and CDR2 YSYEKL. V was cut by 2 bases and J by 5 bases, with 16 bases left in between.

The chain carries TRBV19 and TRBJ2-5, with TRBD1 identical over 8 bases. Trimming took 4 bases from V and 2 from J; bases not matched to a gene: 9. This CDR3 is 16 amino acids long. CDR1 LNHDA and CDR2 SQIVND come from the germline V gene (reference sequence). The CDR3 loop is CASSTTGARGQETQYF. The DNA for the CDR3 is TGTGCCAGTAGTACGACAGGGGCGAGGGGTCAAGAGACCCAGTACTTC.